This TCR beta chain derives from a study of metastatic and nonmetastatic thyroid tumors. The wider study: Blood and tumor or nodule tissue repertoires from malignant and benign thyroid patients were compared. General study results and limits: The study reportedly found significantly higher TCR beta diversity in malignant thyroid tumors than benign nodules, in blood and tumor.

Nobody among the patients had been given any treatment before thyroid surgery. TCRdb recomputed clones from the PCR reads via MiXCR. The table has tens of thousands of clones, less than 5% seen once. This clone was observed at least ten times. No antigen is known for it. Other DNA variants within this sample encode the same CDR3. This clonotype was sampled from a female donor with papillary thyroid cancer or a benign thyroid nodule (not recorded which). Some clones in this sample may be carry-over from other donors' samples. Material: blood.

CDR3 sequence: CASIHYPGLEGGGVDTQYF. CDR3 nucleotide sequence: TGTGCCAGCATTCACTACCCGGGACTAGAGGGCGGGGGAGTAGATACGCAGTATTTT. The V and J genes are TRBV6-1 and TRBJ2-3; TRBD2 aligns across 8 bases. CDR3 size: 19 residues. The V gene end was trimmed by 7 bases and the J gene end by 5 bases; junction bases not matched to a gene: 23. Per germline, CDR1 MNHNS and CDR2 SASEGT.